The 9 T cell receptor beta chains below come from one sample, sequenced in a study of blood T cell repertoires in COVID-19. Here immunoSEQ multiplex PCR was the method, and the copy in TCRdb shows in-frame clones only, minus some. This table has 150,000 to 200,000 clones, roughly four fifths appearing once. The source material was peripheral blood. These receptors were collected from a woman at least 80 years old with acute or convalescent COVID-19.

The chain carries TRBV6-5 and TRBJ2-3; TRBD2 agrees at 7 bases. This CDR3 has 15 residues. Germline loops: CDR1 MNHEY, CDR2 SVGAGI. V lost 6 bases to trimming and J lost 2 bases; unmatched junction nucleotides: 8. CDR3 sequence: CASRGERGYTDTQYF. Written as DNA, the CDR3 is TGTGCCAGCAGAGGCGAGCGGGGATACACAGATACGCAGTATTTT.

This clone appeared once. Other nucleotide sequences from this sample produce the same CDR3. The chain is built from TRBV2 and TRBJ1-2; 7 bases line up with TRBD1. Germline V gene sequence: CDR1 SNHLY, CDR2 FYNNEI. The CDR3 totals 13 residues. V shed 4 bases, J shed 2 bases, and the junction held 1 base outside the gene matches. The CDR3 DNA reads as TGTGCCAGCAGTGCGACAGGGAACTATGGCTACACCTTC. This gives the protein CASSATGNYGYTF.

This CDR3 is CASSEAGLVGLNEQFF. The CDR3 DNA sequence: TGCGCCAGCAGTGAGGCTGGGCTGGTTGGTCTAAATGAGCAGTTCTTC. The chain has TRBV10-2 and TRBJ2-1, with D uncertain. The CDR3 consists of 16 residues. Germline V lookup: CDR1 WSHSY, CDR2 SAAADI. Trimming cost V 2 bases and J 7 bases, with 18 bases left between them.

V and J are TRBV2 and TRBJ2-6, with TRBD2 matching 7 bases. Germline CDR1 and CDR2: SNHLY and FYNNEI. The V gene end was trimmed by 4 bases and the J gene end by 0 bases; junction bases not matched to a gene: 9. This CDR3 is 18 amino acids long. This chain's CDR3 is CASSVRGRVHSGANVLTF. CDR3 bases: TGTGCCAGCAGTGTACGGGGGAGGGTCCACTCTGGGGCCAACGTCCTGACTTTC.

The genes are TRBV27 and TRBJ2-7; D is uncertain. The CDR3 extends over 14 amino acids. Germline V gene sequence: CDR1 MNHEY, CDR2 SMNVEV (reference sequence). Trimming stripped 0 bases from V and 1 base from J, with 7 bases between. DNA for the CDR3: TGTGCCAGCAGTTTATCTCCTGCGTCCTACGAGCAGTACTTC. Its translation is CASSLSPASYEQYF.

The V call is TRBV6-5, the J call TRBJ1-1; TRBD1 might be the D (6 bases). Trimming pared 5 bases from V and 1 base from J, leaving 11 bases between. Germline CDR1 MNHEY, CDR2 SVGAGI. This CDR3 contains 14 residues. The CDR3 spells CASSPWDKNTEAFF. As DNA, the CDR3 is TGTGCCAGCAGTCCTTGGGACAAGAACACTGAAGCTTTCTTT.

Worth noting for this clone: Additional DNA sequences in this sample encode the identical CDR3. The chain joins TRBV28 to TRBJ2-1, with 12 nucleotides matching TRBD2. This CDR3 has 17 residues. In germline, CDR1 is MDHEN, CDR2 SYDVKM. Trimming took 1 base from V and 0 from J; bases not matched to a gene: 1. For the CDR3, the DNA is TGTGCCAGCAGTTTATCGACTAGCGGGAGCTCCTACAATGAGCAGTTCTTC. It codes for CASSLSTSGSSYNEQFF.

The CDR3, as DNA: TGTGCCAGCAGCTTATACCCCCAAGGGGGTTGGGCAGATACGCAGTATTTT. Translated: CASSLYPQGGWADTQYF. The chain employs TRBV7-9 and TRBJ2-3, with D possibly TRBD1 on 6 matching bases. V was pared by 2 bases and J by 4 bases, with 19 bases between. The CDR3 loop spans 17 amino acids. Germline CDR1 SEHNR, CDR2 FQNEAQ (reference sequence).

V gene TRBV3-1 (or the pseudogene TRBV3-2) combines with J gene TRBJ1-4; D might be TRBD1 (5 bases). This CDR3 is 16 amino acids long. V was pared by 5 bases and J by 0 bases, with 13 bases between. CDR1 is LGHDT, CDR2 YNNKEL, per germline (reference sequence). CDR3 region: CASSFKDTATNEKLFF. The DNA for the CDR3 is TGTGCCAGCAGCTTCAAGGACACTGCAACTAATGAAAAACTGTTTTTT.